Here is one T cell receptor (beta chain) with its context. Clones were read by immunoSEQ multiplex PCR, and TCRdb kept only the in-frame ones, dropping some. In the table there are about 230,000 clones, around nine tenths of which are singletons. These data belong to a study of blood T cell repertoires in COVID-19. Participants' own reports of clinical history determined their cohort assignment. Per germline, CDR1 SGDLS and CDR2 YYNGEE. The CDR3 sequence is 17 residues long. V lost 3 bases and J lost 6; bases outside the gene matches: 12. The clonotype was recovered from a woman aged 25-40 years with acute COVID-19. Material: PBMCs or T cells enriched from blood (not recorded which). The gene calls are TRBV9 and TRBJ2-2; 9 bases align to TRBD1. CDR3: CASSEFGQGKGPGELFF. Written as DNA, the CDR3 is TGTGCCAGCAGCGAATTCGGACAGGGGAAAGGGCCCGGGGAGCTGTTTTTT.